Reported below is one TCR beta chain. Its antigen is unknown. No much larger clone is present one base from it, and per-base qualities are unavailable. These data originate in a study of blood T cell repertoires in COVID-19 (dated by TCRdb to 2018 to 2020). Some background on the complete study: The collaborator samples originated in the United States, Italy and Spain and spanned the acute and convalescent phases of COVID-19. The prospective study material was composed of cDNA or gDNA derived from T cells, B-cell-depleted T cells, or PBMCs. The dataset comprised deeply sampled blood TCRbeta repertoires from subjects exposed to, actively infected with, or recovered from COVID-19. A freely available public database, intended as a resource for researchers studying the immune response to SARS-CoV-2, is where the repertoires were released. The samples were drawn from the first 160 participants of the ongoing ImmuneRACE study and from 950 to 1,500 subjects provided by 6 global collaborators. Nearly every sample came with metadata listing a de-identified subject ID, COVID-19 status, age in years and sex. HLA class I and class II types, where available, came from metadata supplied by the sample provider rather than from assay-based typing. General conclusions and limits of the study: How much clinical and demographic metadata was included differed by source and by participant, and the metadata was provided uncurated.

The germline V gene (reference sequence) provides CDR1 MNHEY and CDR2 SMNVEV. From V the trimming removes 3 bases and from J it removes 8 bases, while the gene matches leave 7 bases of the junction unaccounted for. The CDR3 goes from the cysteine to the phenylalanine over 15 residues. The only DNA kept is the CDR3, 45 bases in frame from the first base. The immunoSEQ Assay, a bias-controlled multiplex PCR, was used to amplify TCRbeta CDR3 regions from genomic DNA. Processing in the source paper ran as follows. The number of nucleated cells in each sample was estimated from the amplification of reference gene primers within the assay. To quantify the absolute abundance of each unique TCRbeta CDR3 rearrangement, sequence reads were collapsed and filtered. For each sample, productive Simpson clonality was calculated as the square root of Simpson's diversity index across productive rearrangements. In TCRdb, the immuneACCESS table is reduced to in-frame sequences with V and J assigned. These tables do not hold every clone; where another copy was compared, an unresolved V gene accounts for under half, and the others remain unexplained. D and trimming were read from the DNA, whereas the V and J calls and clone size are those reported in that table. The table for this sample lists 300,000 to 450,000 clones; approximately 77% of them were counted only once. 0.85% to 1.2% of the sample lies in the top ten.

The collaborating institutions used their own protocols to collect whole blood in K2EDTA tubes. For TCRbeta analysis, collaborator samples were shipped as frozen whole blood, as isolated PBMCs, or as DNA extracted from either sample type. The source of this sequence is a human donor with acute or convalescent COVID-19. The donor label of this sample is uncertain. This chain is built from TRBV27 and TRBJ2-1; TRBD2 matches 10 bases in the middle. The material sequenced was peripheral blood. This receptor carries the CDR3 CASSFWSSGSHEQFF. The nucleotide sequence reads TGTGCCAGCAGTTTTTGGTCTAGCGGGAGCCATGAGCAGTTCTTC.